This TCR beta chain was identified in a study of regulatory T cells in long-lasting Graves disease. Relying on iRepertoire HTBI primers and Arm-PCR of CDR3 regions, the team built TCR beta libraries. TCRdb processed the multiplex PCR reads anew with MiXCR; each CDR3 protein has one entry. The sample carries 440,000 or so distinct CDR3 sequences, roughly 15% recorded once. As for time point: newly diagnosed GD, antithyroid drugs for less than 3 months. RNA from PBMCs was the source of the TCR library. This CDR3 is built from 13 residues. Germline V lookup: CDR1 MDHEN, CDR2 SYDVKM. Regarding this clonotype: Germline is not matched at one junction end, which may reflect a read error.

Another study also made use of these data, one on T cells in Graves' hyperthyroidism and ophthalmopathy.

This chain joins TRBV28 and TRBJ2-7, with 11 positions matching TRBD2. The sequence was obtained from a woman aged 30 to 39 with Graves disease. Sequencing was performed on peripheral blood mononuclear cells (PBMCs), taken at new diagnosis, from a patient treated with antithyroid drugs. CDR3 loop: CARSLAGGRGQYF. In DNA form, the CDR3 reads TGTGCCCGCAGTCTAGCGGGAGGCCGAGGGCAGTACTTC.